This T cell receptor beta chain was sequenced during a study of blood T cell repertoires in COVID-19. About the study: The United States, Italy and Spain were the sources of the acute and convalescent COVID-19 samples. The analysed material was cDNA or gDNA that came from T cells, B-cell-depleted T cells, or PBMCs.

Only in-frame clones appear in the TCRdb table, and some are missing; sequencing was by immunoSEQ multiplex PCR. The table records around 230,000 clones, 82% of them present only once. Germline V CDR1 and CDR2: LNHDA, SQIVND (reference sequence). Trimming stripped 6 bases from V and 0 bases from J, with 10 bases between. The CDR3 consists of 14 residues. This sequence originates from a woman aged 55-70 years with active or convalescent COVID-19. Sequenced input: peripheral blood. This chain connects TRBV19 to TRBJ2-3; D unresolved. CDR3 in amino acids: CASSDTVSTDTQYF. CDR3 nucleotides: TGTGCCAGTAGCGATACAGTTAGCACAGATACGCAGTATTTT.